The sample holds many counts of the clone carrying this TCR beta chain. As yet, its antigen is unknown. The length of the CDR3 is 15 residues. Germline CDR1 reads SGHRS; CDR2 reads YFSETQ. Trimming pared 6 bases from V and 3 bases from J, leaving 18 bases between. Specified time point: newly diagnosed GD, antithyroid drugs for less than 3 months. RNA isolated from PBMCs was used to make the TCR library. The data belong to a study of regulatory T cells in long-lasting Graves disease. Study context: Newly diagnosed Graves' patients had taken antithyroid drugs under 3 months. Whole-study findings and limits: Persistent disease preferred TRBV28, TRBJ1-2 and TRBJ2-5.

Combining iRepertoire HTBI primers with Arm-PCR of CDR3 regions, the authors built TCR beta libraries. MiXCR, run by TCRdb on the multiplex PCR reads, gives a single entry per CDR3 protein. This sample has fewer than 400,000 distinct CDR3 sequences; more than 15% occur once, and the top ten carry about 40%. The V call is TRBV5-1, the J call TRBJ1-1; D is unclear. The sequence came from a female donor with Graves disease. The sample in question was peripheral blood mononuclear cells (PBMCs), obtained at new diagnosis, from a patient treated with antithyroid drugs. CDR3 nucleotides: TGCGCCAGCAAGGTGGGTCTCGGTACTGACACTGAAGCTTTCTTT. Translating it yields CASKVGLGTDTEAFF.